This T cell receptor beta chain emerged from a study of T cells in Graves' hyperthyroidism and ophthalmopathy (dated by TCRdb to about 2019). A note on the overall study: Peripheral blood was sampled at the time of initial diagnosis, prior to any treatment. The study also compared thyroid tissue and blood T-cell repertoires from five or six Graves' hyperthyroidism patients. The roughly 99 discovery patients were divided at random into training and test sets in a 7:3 ratio. Following sampling, methimazole starting at 30 mg daily was given to hyperthyroidism patients, and high-dose intravenous methylprednisolone was given to ophthalmopathy patients. To identify distinguishing TCR V-J signatures, a discovery cohort of around 100 patients was used, comprising some 45 with Graves' ophthalmopathy and under 60 with stable Graves' hyperthyroidism. Prospective prediction of ophthalmopathy was tested in an independent validation cohort consisting of 18 hyperthyroidism patients and around 16 patients who later progressed to ophthalmopathy. The paper reports TCR Vbeta CDR3 sequencing of about 140 peripheral blood samples: around 41 ophthalmopathy, roughly 80 hyperthyroidism and around 17 progressor patients.

The paper as a whole reports these results and caveats: In validation, the model predicted progression to ophthalmopathy with over 65% sensitivity and less than 75% specificity, a median of about 6.7 months before onset. No statistical method was used to fix the sample size in advance, and group allocation was not hidden from the investigators. Most expanded thyroid clonotypes (frequency above 0.001) were also found in blood, which suggests that blood repertoires may mirror thyroid immune responses. A 13 V-J signature model separated ophthalmopathy from stable hyperthyroidism, with roughly 88% sensitivity and 81.08% specificity in cross-validation and 80%/75% in testing.

This clonotype has more than one count but fewer than ten. No cognate antigen has been identified for it. Base quality data are lacking; no much larger clone is found one base away. Amplification of TCR beta CDR3 regions was carried out from RNA transcripts. For the first round of RT-PCR on the TCR CDR3, the HTBI primer set was used together with the Qiagen OneStep RT-PCR kit. The libraries were constructed in a second round of multiplex PCR and then size-selected and purified. Libraries were sequenced paired-end with 100 bp reads on an Illumina HiSeq2000. The paper's processing steps were these. SOAPnuke was used to process the raw data, removing reads that contained adapters or uncalled bases, had a mean Phred below 15, or lacked an exact match to the constant primer or identifier. High-quality paired reads were merged using COPE v1.2.5, and each unique nucleotide sequence was defined as a clonotype. MiTCR v1.1 was used to align the clonotypes against IMGT TRBV, TRBD and TRBJ reference segments. The analysis was restricted to V-J combinations with a frequency above 0.0001, which together covered roughly 99% of the repertoires. The TCS score was defined as the ratio of F50 (clonal expansion) to E x V (chaos), calculated using BLOSUM62-based TCRdist between CDR3 peptides within each V-J. Welch's t-statistics and random forest reduced approximately 520 V-J features to roughly 13, which were used in a naive Bayes classifier (R e1071). The public sequencing data were trimmed at Q25 with fastp and processed into clonotypes with MiXCR by TCRdb, which kept only in-frame beta chains. Here each entry gathers all rows of one CDR3 protein and keeps the most common genes and DNA. The V and J calls were determined by TCRdb, not by the authors. Present in this sample are a few hundred thousand distinct CDR3 sequences, about 14% of which were seen just once. Clones ranked in the top ten supply around 20% of the sample.

Ophthalmopathy patients had moderately to severely active disease, with a Clinical Activity Score of 3 or more, a NOSPECS grade of 4 or more, and a disease duration of less than 3 months. Any patient with an uncontrolled infection, another autoimmune disease, pregnancy or lactation was excluded. Diagnoses relied on clinical symptoms, serum thyroxine and TRAb, thyroid ultrasound and orbital computed tomography. Ficoll-Paque density gradient centrifugation was used to isolate PBMCs from 10 ml of fresh peripheral blood. Total RNA was extracted with Trizol reagent, and quality was checked on an Agilent 2100 Bioanalyzer. This TCR was recovered from a woman in her twenties or thirties with Graves' ophthalmopathy. Specimen: blood.

CDR3 protein: CSGLGAGGALSYEQYF. The DNA sequence is as follows: TGCAGCGGCCTTGGTGCGGGGGGGGCTCTCTCCTACGAGCAGTACTTC. This receptor chain uses TRBV20-1 and TRBJ2-7; 9 bases in the middle match TRBD2. From the cysteine through the phenylalanine, the CDR3 covers 16 amino acids. Solely the CDR3 DNA is kept, with 48 bases framed from the first base. The germline V gene (reference sequence) yields DFQATT for CDR1 and SNEGSKA for CDR2.